Presented here are 20 T cell receptor beta chains from one specimen sequenced in a study of response to subunit inactivated influenza vaccine. TCRdb re-derived calls from the RT-PCR reads in MiXCR, one entry per CDR3 protein. The table shows under 800,000 distinct CDR3 sequences, with roughly 14% occurring only once. The input for sequencing was PBMCs from blood, taken less than 15 days before vaccination. All receptors come from a man between 50 and 59 years old who received an inactivated influenza vaccine.

This clonotype has a handful of counts. This chain uses TRBV7-8 with TRBJ1-2, with D unclear. CDR1 is SGHVS, CDR2 FQNEAQ, per germline. Trimming took 1 base from V and 2 from J, leaving 11 bases between them. The CDR3 has 15 amino acids. The CDR3 DNA reads TGTGCCAGCAGCTTAGGAACGCCGAGGAACTATGGCTACACCTTC. Encoded protein: CASSLGTPRNYGYTF. The whole variable domain, remainder taken from reference TRBV7-8 and TRBJ1-2, is GAGVSQSPRYKVAKRGQDVALRCDPISGHVSLFWYQQALGQGPEFLTYFQNEAQLDKSGLPSDRFFAERPEGSVSTLKIQRTQQEDSAVYLCASSLGTPRNYGYTFGSGTRLTVV.

A single count supports this clonotype. The V call is TRBV5-6, the J call TRBJ2-3; 12 bases are a match to TRBD1. The CDR3 loop spans 16 amino acids. With V trimmed by 4 bases and J by 1 base, 4 bases remained unmatched. Per the germline V gene, CDR1 is SGHDT and CDR2 is YYEEEE. CDR3 nucleotides: TGTGCCAGCAGCGTGGGACAGGGGGCCGGCACAGATACGCAGTATTTT. Its translation is CASSVGQGAGTDTQYF. Complete variable domain (other parts from reference TRBV5-6 and TRBJ2-3): DAGVTQSPTHLIKTRGQQVTLRCSPKSGHDTVSWYQQALGQGPQFIFQYYEEEERQRGNFPDRFSGHQFPNYSSELNVNALLLGDSALYLCASSVGQGAGTDTQYFGPGTRLTVL.

This clonotype was detected a few times. V usage is TRBV5-1 and J usage is TRBJ2-3, with D tentatively TRBD1 or TRBD2 (5 bases each). The germline gives CDR1 SGHRS, CDR2 YFSETQ. Trimming shortened V by 4 bases and J by 6 bases, and 9 bases separated the two germline ends. The CDR3 totals 12 residues. The CDR3 sequence: CASSPRDDTQYF. The CDR3 nucleotides read TGCGCCAGCAGCCCCCGGGACGATACGCAGTATTTT. Complete variable domain (other parts from reference TRBV5-1 and TRBJ2-3): KAGVTQTPRYLIKTRGQQVTLSCSPISGHRSVSWYQQTPGQGLQFLFEYFSETQRNKGNFPGRFSGRQFSNSRSEMNVSTLELGDSALYLCASSPRDDTQYFGPGTRLTVL.

The chain is built from TRBV27 and TRBJ2-7, with D unclear. The V end lost 5 bases, the J end lost 2 bases, and 13 bases lay between the germline ends. Germline CDR1 MNHEY, CDR2 SMNVEV (reference sequence). The CDR3 extends over 14 amino acids. For the CDR3, the DNA is TGTGCCAGCAGTCCCCTACCAGTAACCTACGAGCAGTACTTC. Translating gives CASSPLPVTYEQYF.

In its sample, this clonotype was seen a few times. The rearrangement joins TRBV12-3 or TRBV12-4 to TRBJ2-3, with D possibly TRBD1 on 6 matching bases. This CDR3 has 18 amino acids. Trimming removed 0 bases from V and 2 bases from J, with 18 bases in between. CDR3 bases: TGTGCCAGCAGTTTAGCTCCCAGACCGGACAGACCCACAGATACGCAGTATTTT. Translation: CASSLAPRPDRPTDTQYF.

The rearrangement uses TRBV5-5 and TRBJ2-1; 7 bases align to TRBD1. CDR1 is SGHKS and CDR2 is YYEKEE in the germline V gene (reference sequence). This CDR3 comprises 16 residues. The V segment lost 4 bases and the J segment 0 bases; nucleotides outside the gene matches: 7. For the CDR3, the DNA is TGTGCCAGCAGCCCCGGGACAGCTAGCTCCTACAATGAGCAGTTCTTC. Residues: CASSPGTASSYNEQFF.

This clonotype showed up just a few times. The chain couples TRBV4-1 to TRBJ1-5; D uncertain. Germline V lookup: CDR1 MGHRA, CDR2 YSYEKL. Trimming stripped 0 bases from V and 4 bases from J, with 13 bases between. The CDR3 totals 16 residues. The CDR3 here is CASSQELGHPNQPQHF. The CDR3 DNA is TGCGCCAGCAGCCAAGAACTAGGGCACCCAAATCAGCCCCAGCATTTT.

This clonotype was found many times. The chain recombines TRBV6-5 with TRBJ2-7; 10 nucleotides align to TRBD1. The germline CDR1 and CDR2 sequences are MNHEY and SVGAGI. Trimming took 0 bases from V and 0 from J; bases not matched to a gene: 2. This CDR3 has 16 amino acids. CDR3 sequence reads: CASSYSGTGDSYEQYF. For the CDR3, the DNA is TGTGCCAGCAGTTACTCGGGGACAGGGGACTCCTACGAGCAGTACTTC.

There are a few counts of this clonotype. The chain has TRBV7-9 and TRBJ2-2; TRBD2 agrees at 7 bases. V trimming: 5 bases; J trimming: 1 base; junction bases outside the gene matches: 7. This CDR3 contains 16 residues. The germline gives CDR1 SEHNR, CDR2 FQNEAQ (reference sequence). This CDR3 reads CASSPPGTKNTGELFF. The CDR3 bases are TGTGCCAGCAGCCCCCCCGGGACTAAGAACACCGGGGAGCTGTTTTTT. The full variable domain, with the rest looked up from reference TRBV7-9 and TRBJ2-2, is DTGVSQNPRHKITKRGQNVTFRCDPISEHNRLYWYRQTLGQGPEFLTYFQNEAQLEKSRLLSDRFSAERPKGSFSTLEIQRTEQGDSAMYLCASSPPGTKNTGELFFGEGSRLTVL.

This chain uses TRBV20-1 with TRBJ2-3, with 9 nucleotides matching TRBD2. Germline values: CDR1 DFQATT, CDR2 SNEGSKA (reference sequence). Losses at the gene ends were 0 bases for V and 2 bases for J; bases not matched to a gene: 15. CDR3 length equals 19 residues. The CDR3 DNA follows: TGCAGTGCTAGAGATGGTGGCCCCCGGGCGGGAGGGATCACAGATACGCAGTATTTT. Its translation is CSARDGGPRAGGITDTQYF.

This clonotype was detected only a few times. V and J are TRBV24-1 and TRBJ1-1; D may be TRBD1 (6 bases). V was trimmed by 3 bases and J by 6 bases, leaving 16 bases between them. CDR1 KGHDR and CDR2 SFDVKD come from the germline V gene. CDR3 length: 15 amino acids. CDR3 in DNA: TGTGCCACCAGTGATGCGGACAGTGGGAGATCTGAAGCTTTCTTT. Protein: CATSDADSGRSEAFF.

The CDR3 DNA reads TGTGCCAGCAGACCTATTATTGGCGGGAGCCCTTACAATGAGCAGTTCTTC. Amino acids: CASRPIIGGSPYNEQFF. The rearrangement links TRBV28 to TRBJ2-1; 7 nucleotides line up with TRBD2. The V segment lost 6 bases and the J segment 4 bases; nucleotides outside the gene matches: 15. The germline gives CDR1 MDHEN, CDR2 SYDVKM. The CDR3 length is 17 residues.

The table lists this clonotype with many counts. The chain recombines TRBV20-1 with TRBJ2-1, with no clear D. Germline lookup yields CDR1 DFQATT and CDR2 SNEGSKA (reference sequence). The CDR3 extends over 15 amino acids. Trimming shortened V by 1 base and J by 4 bases, and 14 bases separated the two germline ends. CDR3 region: CSARGAAQYYNEQFF. The CDR3 nucleotides read TGCAGTGCTAGAGGCGCGGCCCAATATTACAATGAGCAGTTCTTC.

This clonotype was seen only a few times. The chain combines TRBV20-1 with TRBJ1-6, with D hard to call. Trimming left V 2 bases short and J 0 bases short, with 8 bases between. Per germline, CDR1 DFQATT and CDR2 SNEGSKA (reference sequence). The CDR3 spans 15 residues. The CDR3 DNA follows: TGCAGTGCTAGATCCTCTAGCTCCTATAATTCACCCCTCCACTTT. Translated, it gives CSARSSSSYNSPLHF.

The rearrangement links TRBV20-1 to TRBJ2-1, with 9 bases fitting TRBD2. There are 15 residues in the CDR3. The germline V gene encodes CDR1 DFQATT and CDR2 SNEGSKA (reference sequence). V gave up 3 bases and J gave up 5 bases; unmatched junction bases: 8. The CDR3 DNA reads as TGCAGTGCTAGTGCTTCGGCTAGCGGGGACAATGAGCAGTTCTTC. The encoded protein is CSASASASGDNEQFF.

The chain recombines TRBV4-3 with TRBJ2-2; D gene ambiguous. Trimming cost V 0 bases and J 5 bases, with 10 bases left between them. Germline loops: CDR1 LGHNA, CDR2 YSLEER. This CDR3 is built from 15 residues. CDR3 in DNA: TGCGCCAGCAGCCAAGAAGGCTATTCTACCGGGGAGCTGTTTTTT. Amino acids: CASSQEGYSTGELFF.

V usage is TRBV4-2 and J usage is TRBJ2-2, with 8 bases lining up with TRBD2. This CDR3 contains 16 residues. Germline V gene data show CDR1 as LGHNA and CDR2 as YNFKEQ. With 1 base clipped from V and 6 bases from J, the junction kept 7 bases outside the gene matches. This CDR3 is CASSQVSGGDAGELFF. The CDR3 DNA reads as TGTGCCAGCAGCCAAGTGAGCGGGGGAGACGCCGGGGAGCTGTTTTTT.

The chain is built from TRBV5-1 and TRBJ2-5; TRBD2 matches at 12 bases. Germline values: CDR1 SGHRS, CDR2 YFSETQ. J lost 1 base, V lost 1 base, and 5 bases had no gene match. The length of the CDR3 is 17 residues. The CDR3 sequence: CASSLPTSGGLQETQYF. CDR3 DNA sequence: TGCGCCAGCAGCTTGCCAACTAGCGGGGGGCTCCAAGAGACCCAGTACTTC.

This clonotype turned up a few times. The chain has TRBV12-3 or TRBV12-4 and TRBJ1-2; TRBD1 matches 11 bases. Germline trimming cut 3 bases from V and 0 bases from J; bases unmatched to any gene: 6. The length of the CDR3 is 17 residues. The CDR3 spells CASSLDRGLMTNYGYTF. CDR3 nucleotides: TGTGCCAGCAGTTTGGACAGGGGGCTCATGACTAACTATGGCTACACCTTC.

This clonotype was picked up a small number of times. V and J are TRBV12-3 or TRBV12-4 and TRBJ2-3, with a weak D call TRBD2 (6 bases). The CDR3 consists of 16 residues. Trimming removed 3 bases at V and 6 bases at J, with 19 bases between. As DNA, the CDR3 is TGTGCCAGCAGTTTGGGCGCGGGACTGGCGGGGGATACGCAGTATTTT. This codes for CASSLGAGLAGDTQYF.